The rows below give T cell receptor beta chains drawn from one sample of a study of blood T cell repertoires in COVID-19. The data were produced by immunoSEQ multiplex PCR, yet TCRdb's version contains in-frame clones alone and is incomplete. This table has 95,000 to 150,000 clones, 75% to 90% appearing once. Sequencing used peripheral blood. Receptors originate from a man aged 35 to 55 with acute or convalescent COVID-19. Each CDR3 is given with its conserved first and last residue. The D gene is left open where the match is weak. Where a row states a size, it is once, few, many or the class of an expanded clone; other rows omit it.

CDR3nt: TGTGCCAGTAGTAAAACGACAGGGGAGGCTTTCTTT; CDR3aa: CASSKTTGEAFF; j_gene: TRBJ1-1; v_gene: TRBV19; abundance: NA; d_gene: TRBD1
CDR3nt: TGTGCCATCAGTGACTGGGGCGGTTCCTACGAGCAGTACTTC; CDR3aa: CAISDWGGSYEQYF; j_gene: TRBJ2-7; v_gene: TRBV10-3; abundance: NA; d_gene: NA
CDR3nt: TGTGCCAGCACCCGGACAGGGGGCGATCAGCCCCAGCATTTT; CDR3aa: CASTRTGGDQPQHF; j_gene: TRBJ1-5; v_gene: TRBV7-9; abundance: NA; d_gene: TRBD1
CDR3nt: TGCGCCAGCAGTCCAGGGGCGGGGGCGCAAGAGACCCAGTACTTC; CDR3aa: CASSPGAGAQETQYF; j_gene: TRBJ2-5; v_gene: TRBV5-1; abundance: NA; d_gene: NA
CDR3nt: TGCGCCAGCAGCCAAGACCAAGCCCGACTGATAATCACCAACGAGCAGTACTTC; CDR3aa: CASSQDQARLIITNEQYF; j_gene: TRBJ2-7; v_gene: TRBV4-1; abundance: NA; d_gene: NA
CDR3nt: TGTGCCAGCAGCTTAAGTGCAGGGGGCGGCGAGCAGTACTTC; CDR3aa: CASSLSAGGGEQYF; j_gene: TRBJ2-7; v_gene: TRBV5-5; abundance: few; d_gene: TRBD1
CDR3nt: TGCGCCAGCAGTGTTTCGCGTTTTTATGGCTACACCTTC; CDR3aa: CASSVSRFYGYTF; j_gene: TRBJ1-2; v_gene: TRBV10-1; abundance: NA; d_gene: NA
CDR3nt: TGTGCCAGCAGCAGGGGTGGATCTAATTCACCCCTCCACTTT; CDR3aa: CASSRGGSNSPLHF; j_gene: TRBJ1-6; v_gene: TRBV6-6; abundance: NA; d_gene: NA
CDR3nt: TGCGCCAGCAGCTTGACCGGGGGCCAAGAGACCCAGTACTTC; CDR3aa: CASSLTGGQETQYF; j_gene: TRBJ2-5; v_gene: TRBV5-1; abundance: NA; d_gene: NA
CDR3nt: TGTGCCAGCAGTAGGCAGGGCAATCAGCCCCAGCATTTT; CDR3aa: CASSRQGNQPQHF; j_gene: TRBJ1-5; v_gene: TRBV12-3/TRBV12-4; abundance: few; d_gene: NA
CDR3nt: TGTGCCAGCAGAGGGACAGACCCCACGGGTACTGAAGCTTTCTTT; CDR3aa: CASRGTDPTGTEAFF; j_gene: TRBJ1-1; v_gene: TRBV6-5; abundance: NA; d_gene: TRBD1
CDR3nt: TGCAGCGTTGATAGCGCCAGCGGGAGGGCCAGTGAGCAGTTCTTC; CDR3aa: CSVDSASGRASEQFF; j_gene: TRBJ2-1; v_gene: TRBV29-1; abundance: NA; d_gene: TRBD2
CDR3nt: TGTGCCAGCAGCAACAACGGACAGGGCAATCAGCCCCAGCATTTT; CDR3aa: CASSNNGQGNQPQHF; j_gene: TRBJ1-5; v_gene: TRBV7-2; abundance: NA; d_gene: TRBD1
CDR3nt: TGTGCCAGCAGCTTAGTAAGGAGCGGTGAGCAGTTCTTC; CDR3aa: CASSLVRSGEQFF; j_gene: TRBJ2-1; v_gene: TRBV7-2; abundance: NA; d_gene: NA
CDR3nt: TGTGCCAGCAGCCGGAGGACAGGGGGAAGCTACAATGAGCAGTTCTTC; CDR3aa: CASSRRTGGSYNEQFF; j_gene: TRBJ2-1; v_gene: TRBV7-2; abundance: NA; d_gene: TRBD1
CDR3nt: TGTGCCAGCAGCCCCCGGCTAGATAGCAATGAGCAGTTCTTC; CDR3aa: CASSPRLDSNEQFF; j_gene: TRBJ2-1; v_gene: TRBV5-4; abundance: NA; d_gene: NA